This T cell receptor beta chain was identified during a study of identical twins. Study results and limitations: It was possible that invariant MAIT and iNKT cells partly confounded the zero-insertion analyses.

The sample holds many counts of this clonotype. Its specificity is unknown. This CDR3 contains 14 residues. V was shortened by 5 bases and J by 2 bases, with 10 bases between the two germline ends. Germline values: CDR1 SGHTA, CDR2 FQGNSA. MiXCR, applied by TCRdb to the 5' RACE reads, yields one record per CDR3 protein. Of more than 200,000 distinct CDR3 sequences in the sample, roughly an eighth are singletons; the top ten hold around 8.9%. Healthy Caucasians, and only they, were the donors. The source material was memory (CD45RO+) T cells sorted from blood. The sequence came from a woman aged 18-29 years in good health. V is TRBV7-2 and J is TRBJ2-1; maybe TRBD2 (5 bases). The CDR3 sequence is CASSQSGAYNEQFF. In DNA, the CDR3 is TGTGCCAGCAGCCAAAGCGGTGCCTACAATGAGCAGTTCTTC.